The 2 T cell receptor beta chains reported below all come from one sample, sequenced in a study of Graves' ophthalmopathy and Graves' hyperthyroidism. Amplified material comprised TCR beta CDR3 regions derived from RNA transcripts. The first-round RT-PCR employed HTBI primers together with the Qiagen OneStep RT-PCR kit. A multiplex PCR was then performed as the second round. MiXCR, run by TCRdb on the multiplex PCR reads, gives a single entry per CDR3 protein. This sample has 400,000 to 450,000 distinct CDR3 sequences, with approximately 21% found just once. Sequenced sample: peripheral blood. These receptor sequences come from a woman younger than 30 with stable Graves' hyperthyroidism.

This clonotype occurred a few times. This chain joins TRBV11-2 and TRBJ1-5; the D is unclear. V was cut by 1 base and J by 4 bases, with 11 bases left in between. From germline, CDR1 is SGHAT and CDR2 FQNNGV. The CDR3 loop spans 15 amino acids. This chain's CDR3 is CASSLVGTENQPQHF. DNA for the CDR3: TGTGCCAGCAGCTTAGTAGGAACGGAGAATCAGCCCCAGCATTTT.

This chain connects TRBV6-5 to TRBJ1-6, with D possibly being TRBD1 (5 bases). The germline V gene encodes CDR1 MNHEY and CDR2 SVGAGI. The CDR3 totals 13 residues. The CDR3 region is CGGSSSYNSPLHF. The CDR3 DNA reads as TGTGGGGGCAGCAGCTCCTATAATTCACCCCTCCACTTT.